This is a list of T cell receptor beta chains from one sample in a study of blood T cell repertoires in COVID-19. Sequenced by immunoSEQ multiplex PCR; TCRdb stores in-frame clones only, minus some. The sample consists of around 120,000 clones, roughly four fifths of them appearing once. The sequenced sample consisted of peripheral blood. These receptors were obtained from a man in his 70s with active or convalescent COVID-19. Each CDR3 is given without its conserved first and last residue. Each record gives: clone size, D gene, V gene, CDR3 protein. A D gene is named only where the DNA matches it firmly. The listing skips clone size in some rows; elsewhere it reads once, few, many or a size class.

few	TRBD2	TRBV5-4	ASSPGLAGGPEETQY
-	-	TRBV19	ASSMQGKGEKLF
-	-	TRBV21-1	ARAVRVGIEQF
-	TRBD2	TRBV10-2	ASSVAGGPHNEQF
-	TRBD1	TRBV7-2	ASSFSVAGGKETQY
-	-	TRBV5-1	ASRSSANTGELF
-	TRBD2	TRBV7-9	ASSLGLAGGAADTQY
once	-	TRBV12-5	ASGLRRVHTGELF
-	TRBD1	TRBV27	ASSLGQGNTEAF
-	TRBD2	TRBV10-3	ASSLAGVETQY
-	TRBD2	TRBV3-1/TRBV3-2	ASSQGTSGGAGEQF
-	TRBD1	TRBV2	ASSWDRNQPQH
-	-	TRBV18	ASSPAQEGGYT
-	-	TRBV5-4	AFRSARGQY
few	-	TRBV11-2	ASSLEHNAGYGYT
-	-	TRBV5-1	ASSSLGGQGTEAF
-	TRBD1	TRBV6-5	ASSWDRANEQY
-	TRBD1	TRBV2	ASSGGRNSPLH
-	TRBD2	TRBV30	AWSESGTSGVDTQY